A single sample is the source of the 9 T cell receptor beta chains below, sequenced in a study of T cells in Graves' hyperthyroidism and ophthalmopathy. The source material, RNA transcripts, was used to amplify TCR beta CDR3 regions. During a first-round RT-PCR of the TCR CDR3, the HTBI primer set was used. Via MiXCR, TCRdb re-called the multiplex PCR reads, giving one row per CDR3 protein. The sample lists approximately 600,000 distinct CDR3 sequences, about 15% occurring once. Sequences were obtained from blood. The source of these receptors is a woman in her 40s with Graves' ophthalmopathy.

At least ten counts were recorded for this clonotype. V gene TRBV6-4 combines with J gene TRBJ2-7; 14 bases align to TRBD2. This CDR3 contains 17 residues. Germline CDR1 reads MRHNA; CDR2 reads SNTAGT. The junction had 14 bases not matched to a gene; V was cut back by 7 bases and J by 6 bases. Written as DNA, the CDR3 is TGTGCCAGCAAAGGACAGGGGACTAGCGGGAGTTCCCCCGAGCAGTACTTC. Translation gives CASKGQGTSGSSPEQYF.

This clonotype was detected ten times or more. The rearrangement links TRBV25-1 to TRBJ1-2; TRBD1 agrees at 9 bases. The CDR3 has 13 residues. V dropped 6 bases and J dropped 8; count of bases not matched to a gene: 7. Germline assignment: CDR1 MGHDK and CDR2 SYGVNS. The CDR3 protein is CASRDRGSKGYTF. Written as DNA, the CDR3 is TGTGCCAGCAGGGACAGGGGATCGAAAGGCTACACCTTC.

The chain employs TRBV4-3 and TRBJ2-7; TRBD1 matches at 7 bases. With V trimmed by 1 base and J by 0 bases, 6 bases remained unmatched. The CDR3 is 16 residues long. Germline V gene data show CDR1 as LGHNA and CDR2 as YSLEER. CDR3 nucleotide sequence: TGCGCCAGCAGCCAAGCTTGGGGACAGCACTCCTACGAGCAGTACTTC. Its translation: CASSQAWGQHSYEQYF.

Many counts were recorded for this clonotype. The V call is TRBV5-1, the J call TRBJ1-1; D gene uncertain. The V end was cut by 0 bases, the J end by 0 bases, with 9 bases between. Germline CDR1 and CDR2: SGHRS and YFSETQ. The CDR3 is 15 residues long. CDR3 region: CASSLEESLNTEAFF. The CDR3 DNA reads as TGCGCCAGCAGCTTGGAAGAGAGTTTGAACACTGAAGCTTTCTTT.

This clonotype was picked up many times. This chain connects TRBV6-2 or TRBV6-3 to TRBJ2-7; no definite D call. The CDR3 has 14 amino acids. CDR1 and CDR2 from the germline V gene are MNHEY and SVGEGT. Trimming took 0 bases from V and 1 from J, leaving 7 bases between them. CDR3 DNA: TGTGCCAGCAGTTACTCGACATTGTCCTACGAGCAGTACTTC. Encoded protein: CASSYSTLSYEQYF.

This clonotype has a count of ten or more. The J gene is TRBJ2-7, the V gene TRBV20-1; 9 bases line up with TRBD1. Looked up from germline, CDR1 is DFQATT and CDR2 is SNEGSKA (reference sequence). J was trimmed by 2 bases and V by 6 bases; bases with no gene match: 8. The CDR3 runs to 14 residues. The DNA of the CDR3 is TGCAGTGCCACAGCCGGGACAGGGACCTACGAGCAGTACTTC. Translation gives CSATAGTGTYEQYF.

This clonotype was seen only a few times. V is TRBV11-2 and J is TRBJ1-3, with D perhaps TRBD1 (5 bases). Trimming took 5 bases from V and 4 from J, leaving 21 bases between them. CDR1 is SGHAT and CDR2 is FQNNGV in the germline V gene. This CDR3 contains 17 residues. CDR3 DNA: TGTGCCAGCAGCCCCCCCTTAGGGCCAGGGCCCGGAAACACCATATATTTT. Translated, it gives CASSPPLGPGPGNTIYF.

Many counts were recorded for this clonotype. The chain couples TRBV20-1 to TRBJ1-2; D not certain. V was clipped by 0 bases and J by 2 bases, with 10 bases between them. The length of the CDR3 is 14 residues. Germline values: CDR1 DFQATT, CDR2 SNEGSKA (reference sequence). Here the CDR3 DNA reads TGCAGTGCTAGAGATAGCGGAATAAACTATGGCTACACCTTC. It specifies CSARDSGINYGYTF.

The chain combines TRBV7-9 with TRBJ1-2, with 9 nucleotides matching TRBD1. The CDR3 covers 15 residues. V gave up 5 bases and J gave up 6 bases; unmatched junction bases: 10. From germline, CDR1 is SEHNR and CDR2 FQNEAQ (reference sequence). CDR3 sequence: CASSLSGTGLHGYTF. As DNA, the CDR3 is TGTGCCAGCAGCCTGTCCGGGACAGGGCTCCATGGCTACACCTTC.